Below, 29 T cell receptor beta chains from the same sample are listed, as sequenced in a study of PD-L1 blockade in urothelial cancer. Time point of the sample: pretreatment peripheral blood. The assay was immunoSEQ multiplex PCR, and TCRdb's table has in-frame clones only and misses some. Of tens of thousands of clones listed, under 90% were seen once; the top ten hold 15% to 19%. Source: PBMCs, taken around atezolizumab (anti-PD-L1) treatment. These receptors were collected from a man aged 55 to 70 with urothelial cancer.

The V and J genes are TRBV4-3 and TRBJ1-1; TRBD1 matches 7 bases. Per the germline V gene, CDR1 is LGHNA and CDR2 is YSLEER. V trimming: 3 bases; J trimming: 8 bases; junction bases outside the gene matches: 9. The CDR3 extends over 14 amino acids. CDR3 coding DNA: TGCGCCAGCAGCCACCAGGGGGTCCTTAGGGAAGCTTTCTTT. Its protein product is CASSHQGVLREAFF.

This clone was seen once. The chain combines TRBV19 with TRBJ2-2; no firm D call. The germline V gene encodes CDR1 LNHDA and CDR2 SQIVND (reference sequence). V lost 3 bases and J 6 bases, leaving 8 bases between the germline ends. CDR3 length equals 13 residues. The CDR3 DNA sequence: TGTGCCAGTAGTATGTCAGGCGCCGGGGAGCTGTTTTTT. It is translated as CASSMSGAGELFF.

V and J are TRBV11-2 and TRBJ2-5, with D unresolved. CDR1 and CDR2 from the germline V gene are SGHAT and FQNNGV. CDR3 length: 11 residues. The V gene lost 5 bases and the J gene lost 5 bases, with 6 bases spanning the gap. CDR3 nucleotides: TGTGCCAGCAGCCCCCGGGAGACCCAGTACTTC. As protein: CASSPRETQYF.

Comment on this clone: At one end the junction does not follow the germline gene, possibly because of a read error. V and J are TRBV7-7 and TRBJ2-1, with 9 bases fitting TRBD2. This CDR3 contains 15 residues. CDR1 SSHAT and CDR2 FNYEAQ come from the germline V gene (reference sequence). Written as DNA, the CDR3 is TGTGCTAGCAGCTTAGGGACTAGCATCTACAATGAGCAGTTCTTC. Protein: CASSLGTSIYNEQFF.

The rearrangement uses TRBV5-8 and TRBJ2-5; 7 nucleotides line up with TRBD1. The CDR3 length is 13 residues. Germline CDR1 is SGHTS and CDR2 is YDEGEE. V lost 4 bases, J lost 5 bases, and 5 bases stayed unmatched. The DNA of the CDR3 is TGTGCCAGCAGCAGACAGGGCGGGGAGACCCAGTACTTC. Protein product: CASSRQGGETQYF.

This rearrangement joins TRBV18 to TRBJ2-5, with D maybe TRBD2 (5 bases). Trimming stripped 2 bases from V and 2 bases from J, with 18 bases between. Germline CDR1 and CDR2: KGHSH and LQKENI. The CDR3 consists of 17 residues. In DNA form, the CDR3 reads TGTGCCAGCTCACCAAACAGCGGACTTGGCGGGCAAGAGACCCAGTACTTC. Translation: CASSPNSGLGGQETQYF.

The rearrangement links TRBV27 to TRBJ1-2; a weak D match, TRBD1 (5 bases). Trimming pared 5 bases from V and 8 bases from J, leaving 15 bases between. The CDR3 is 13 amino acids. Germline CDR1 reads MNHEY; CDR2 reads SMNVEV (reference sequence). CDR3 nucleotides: TGTGCCAGCAGTATCGAAAAAAACAGGGGCTACACCTTC. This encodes CASSIEKNRGYTF.

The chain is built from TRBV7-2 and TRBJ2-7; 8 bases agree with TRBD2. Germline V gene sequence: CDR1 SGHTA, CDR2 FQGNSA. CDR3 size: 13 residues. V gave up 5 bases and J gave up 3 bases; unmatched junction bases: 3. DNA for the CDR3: TGTGCCAGCAGCCCGGGACTAGTCTACGAGCAGTACTTC. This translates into CASSPGLVYEQYF.

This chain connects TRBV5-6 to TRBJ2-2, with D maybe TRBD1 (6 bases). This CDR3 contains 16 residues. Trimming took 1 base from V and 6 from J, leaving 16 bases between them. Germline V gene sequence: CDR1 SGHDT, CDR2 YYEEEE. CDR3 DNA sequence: TGTGCCAGCAGCTTGTTTGGGGCCAAGGGGGCCGGGGAGCTGTTTTTT. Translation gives CASSLFGAKGAGELFF.

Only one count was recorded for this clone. The CDR3 nucleotides read TGTGCCAGCAGCGTGACTAGCGGGAGGGCCTACGAGCAGTACTTC. The encoded protein is CASSVTSGRAYEQYF. V usage is TRBV27 and J usage is TRBJ2-7; 14 nucleotides agree with TRBD2. Unmatched junction bases numbered 3, after V lost 6 bases and J lost 2 bases. Germline values: CDR1 MNHEY, CDR2 SMNVEV (reference sequence). This CDR3 has 15 amino acids.

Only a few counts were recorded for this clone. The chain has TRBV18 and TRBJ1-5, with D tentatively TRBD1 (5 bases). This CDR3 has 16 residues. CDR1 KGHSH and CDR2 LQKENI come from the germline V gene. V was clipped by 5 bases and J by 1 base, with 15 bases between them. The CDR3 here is CASSSPGGGSNQPQHF. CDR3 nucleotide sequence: TGTGCCAGCTCATCGCCCGGCGGGGGGAGCAATCAGCCCCAGCATTTT.

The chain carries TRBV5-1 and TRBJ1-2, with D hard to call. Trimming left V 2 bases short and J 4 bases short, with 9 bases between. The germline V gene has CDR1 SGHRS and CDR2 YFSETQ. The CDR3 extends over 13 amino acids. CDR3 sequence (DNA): TGCGCCAGCAGCTTAGGTCGACTCTATGGCTACACCTTC. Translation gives CASSLGRLYGYTF.

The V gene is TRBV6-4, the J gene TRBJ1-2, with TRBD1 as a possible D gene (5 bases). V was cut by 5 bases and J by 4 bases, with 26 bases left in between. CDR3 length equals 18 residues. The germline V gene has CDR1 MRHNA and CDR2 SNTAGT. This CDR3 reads CASSPRDFGIGLSYGYTF. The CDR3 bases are TGTGCCAGCAGTCCTCGGGACTTCGGAATAGGGTTATCCTATGGCTACACCTTC.

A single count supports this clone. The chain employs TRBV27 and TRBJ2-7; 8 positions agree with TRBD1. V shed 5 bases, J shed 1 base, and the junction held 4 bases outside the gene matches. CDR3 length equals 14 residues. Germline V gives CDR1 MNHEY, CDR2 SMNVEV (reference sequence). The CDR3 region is CASSIQGDSYEQYF. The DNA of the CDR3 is TGTGCCAGCAGTATACAGGGGGATTCCTACGAGCAGTACTTC.

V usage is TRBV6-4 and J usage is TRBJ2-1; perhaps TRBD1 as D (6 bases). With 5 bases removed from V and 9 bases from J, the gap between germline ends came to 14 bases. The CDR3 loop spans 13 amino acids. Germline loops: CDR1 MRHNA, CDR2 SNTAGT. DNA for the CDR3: TGTGCCAGCAGTTACAGGGCTTGGGGTGAGCAGTTCTTC. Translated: CASSYRAWGEQFF.

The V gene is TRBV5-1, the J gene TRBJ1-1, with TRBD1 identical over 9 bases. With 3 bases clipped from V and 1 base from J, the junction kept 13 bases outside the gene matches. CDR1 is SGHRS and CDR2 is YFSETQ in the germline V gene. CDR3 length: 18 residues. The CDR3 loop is CASSWGDRGMIGNTEAFF. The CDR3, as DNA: TGCGCCAGCAGCTGGGGAGACAGGGGGATGATTGGGAACACTGAAGCTTTCTTT.

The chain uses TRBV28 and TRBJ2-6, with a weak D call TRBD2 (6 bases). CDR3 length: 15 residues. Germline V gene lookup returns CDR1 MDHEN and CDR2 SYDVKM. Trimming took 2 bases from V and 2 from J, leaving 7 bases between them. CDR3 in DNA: TGTGCCAGCAGTTTAGGGGGGACTGGGGCCAACGTCCTGACTTTC. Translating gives CASSLGGTGANVLTF. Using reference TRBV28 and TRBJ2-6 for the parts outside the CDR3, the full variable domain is DVKVTQSSRYLVKRTGEKVFLECVQDMDHENMFWYRQDPGLGLRLIYFSYDVKMKEKGDIPEGYSVSREKKERFSLILESASTNQTSMYLCASSLGGTGANVLTFGAGSRLTVL.

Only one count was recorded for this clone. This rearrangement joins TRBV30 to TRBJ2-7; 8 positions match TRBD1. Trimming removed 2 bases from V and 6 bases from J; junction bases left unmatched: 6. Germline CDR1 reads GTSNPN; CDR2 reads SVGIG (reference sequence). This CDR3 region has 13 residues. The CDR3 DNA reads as TGTGCCTGGAGTAGGGGACAGGCGGTCGAGCAGTACTTC. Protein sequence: CAWSRGQAVEQYF.

The CDR3 DNA is TGTGCCAGCAGTTCCCCTAGGGGGGGGCAAGAGACCCAGTACTTC. Protein product: CASSSPRGGQETQYF. J is TRBJ2-5 and V is TRBV27; possible D gene TRBD2, 7 bases. Germline CDR1 and CDR2: MNHEY and SMNVEV (reference sequence). The CDR3 is 15 amino acids. V gave up 4 bases and J gave up 2 bases, with 14 bases separating them.

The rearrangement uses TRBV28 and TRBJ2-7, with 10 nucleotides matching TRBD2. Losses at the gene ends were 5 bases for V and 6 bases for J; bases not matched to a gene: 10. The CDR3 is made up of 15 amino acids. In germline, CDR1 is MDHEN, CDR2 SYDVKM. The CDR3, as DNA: TGTGCCAGCAGTCGAGGAAGCGGGAGGGGCGGCGAGCAGTACTTC. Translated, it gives CASSRGSGRGGEQYF. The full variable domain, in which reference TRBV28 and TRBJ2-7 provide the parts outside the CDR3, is DVKVTQSSRYLVKRTGEKVFLECVQDMDHENMFWYRQDPGLGLRLIYFSYDVKMKEKGDIPEGYSVSREKKERFSLILESASTNQTSMYLCASSRGSGRGGEQYFGPGTRLTVT.

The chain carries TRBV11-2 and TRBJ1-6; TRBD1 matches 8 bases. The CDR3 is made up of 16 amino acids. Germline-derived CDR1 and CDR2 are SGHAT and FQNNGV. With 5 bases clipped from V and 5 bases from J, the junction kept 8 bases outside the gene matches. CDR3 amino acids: CASSHRTGSNNSPLHF. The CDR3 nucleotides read TGTGCCAGCAGCCACAGGACAGGGAGCAATAATTCACCCCTCCACTTT.

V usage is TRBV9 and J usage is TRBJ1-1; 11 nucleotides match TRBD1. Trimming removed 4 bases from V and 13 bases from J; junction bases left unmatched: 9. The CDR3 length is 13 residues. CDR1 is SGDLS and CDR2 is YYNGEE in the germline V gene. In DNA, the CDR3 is TGTGCCAGCAGCACCCGGACAGGGGGCGACGTTTTCTTT. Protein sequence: CASSTRTGGDVFF.

The CDR3 spells CASSHLPGGPYEQYF. The CDR3 DNA sequence: TGCGCCAGCAGCCACCTCCCCGGAGGGCCCTACGAGCAGTACTTC. The chain is built from TRBV4-3 and TRBJ2-7; possibly TRBD2 for D (6 bases). The CDR3 extends over 15 amino acids. V lost 3 bases to trimming and J lost 2 bases, with 14 bases between them. CDR1 and CDR2 from the germline V gene are LGHNA and YSLEER.

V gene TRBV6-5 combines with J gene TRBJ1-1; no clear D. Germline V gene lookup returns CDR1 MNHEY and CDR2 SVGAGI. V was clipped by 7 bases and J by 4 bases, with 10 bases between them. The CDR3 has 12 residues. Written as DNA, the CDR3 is TGTGCCAGCATGGGAGTGAGCACTGAAGCTTTCTTT. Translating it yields CASMGVSTEAFF.

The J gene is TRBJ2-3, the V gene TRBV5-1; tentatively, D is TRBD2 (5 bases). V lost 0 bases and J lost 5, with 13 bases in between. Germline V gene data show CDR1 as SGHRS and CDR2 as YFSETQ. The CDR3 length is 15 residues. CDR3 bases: TGCGCCAGCAGCTTGGGGACTGGCGGCGGAGATACGCAGTATTTT. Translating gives CASSLGTGGGDTQYF. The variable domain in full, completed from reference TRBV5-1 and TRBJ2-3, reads KAGVTQTPRYLIKTRGQQVTLSCSPISGHRSVSWYQQTPGQGLQFLFEYFSETQRNKGNFPGRFSGRQFSNSRSEMNVSTLELGDSALYLCASSLGTGGGDTQYFGPGTRLTVL.

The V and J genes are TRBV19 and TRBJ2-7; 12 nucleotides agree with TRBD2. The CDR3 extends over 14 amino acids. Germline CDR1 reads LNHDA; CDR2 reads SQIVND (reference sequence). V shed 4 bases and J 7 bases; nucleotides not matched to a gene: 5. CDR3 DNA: TGTGCCAGTAGTACGCTAGCGGGAGGGAGTGAGCAGTACTTC. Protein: CASSTLAGGSEQYF. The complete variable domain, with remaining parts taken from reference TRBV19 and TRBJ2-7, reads DGGITQSPKYLFRKEGQNVTLSCEQNLNHDAMYWYRQDPGQGLRLIYYSQIVNDFQKGDIAEGYSVSREKKESFPLTVTSAQKNPTAFYLCASSTLAGGSEQYFGPGTRLTVT.

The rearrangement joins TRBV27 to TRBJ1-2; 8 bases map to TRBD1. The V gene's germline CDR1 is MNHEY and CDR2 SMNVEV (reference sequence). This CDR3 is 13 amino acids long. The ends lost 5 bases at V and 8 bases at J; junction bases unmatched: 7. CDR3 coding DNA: TGTGCCAGCAGTCCGCGGACAGGGAGGGGCTACACCTTC. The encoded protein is CASSPRTGRGYTF.

The CDR3 region is CASSLGLASYEQYF. Here the CDR3 DNA reads TGTGCCAGCAGCCTAGGACTAGCCTCCTACGAGCAGTACTTC. The chain links TRBV9 to TRBJ2-7; TRBD2 matches 8 bases. The V segment lost 4 bases and the J segment 0 bases; nucleotides outside the gene matches: 3. Germline CDR1 and CDR2: SGDLS and YYNGEE. This CDR3 has 14 amino acids. Together with reference TRBV9 and TRBJ2-7, the CDR3 gives the full variable domain: DSGVTQTPKHLITATGQRVTLRCSPRSGDLSVYWYQQSLDQGLQFLIQYYNGEERAKGNILERFSAQQFPDLHSELNLSSLELGDSALYFCASSLGLASYEQYFGPGTRLTVT.

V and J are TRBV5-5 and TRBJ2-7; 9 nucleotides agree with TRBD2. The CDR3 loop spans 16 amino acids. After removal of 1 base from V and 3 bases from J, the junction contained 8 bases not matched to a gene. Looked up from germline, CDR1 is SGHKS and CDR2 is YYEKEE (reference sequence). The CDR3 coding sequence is TGTGCCAGCAGCTTGCTTAGCGGGGGCGGCTACTACGAGCAGTACTTC. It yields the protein CASSLLSGGGYYEQYF.